This TCR beta chain was observed in a study of Graves' ophthalmopathy and Graves' hyperthyroidism. V shed 6 bases and J shed 4 bases, with 10 bases lying between them. This CDR3 is built from 13 residues. Per germline, CDR1 LNHDA and CDR2 SQIVND (reference sequence). This clonotype was seen a handful of times. TCR beta CDR3 regions were amplified from RNA transcripts. HTBI-primed first-round RT-PCR preceded second-round multiplex PCR. TCRdb ran MiXCR on the multiplex PCR reads and lists one entry per CDR3 protein. The table includes about 700,000 distinct CDR3 sequences, roughly two fifths detected once.

The sequenced sample consisted of peripheral blood. This TCR came from an adult man with Graves' ophthalmopathy. This chain connects TRBV19 to TRBJ1-3, with D unresolved. CDR3 loop: CASSRNFGNTIYF. In DNA, the CDR3 is TGTGCCAGTAGCCGGAATTTCGGAAACACCATATATTTT.